These T cell receptor beta chains were read from a single sample in a study of blood T cell repertoires in COVID-19. TCRdb keeps only in-frame clones here, not all; method: immunoSEQ multiplex PCR. Among a few hundred thousand clones listed, 70% to 85% were seen once. Source material: peripheral blood. The receptors were sampled from a woman between 40 and 55 years old who had recovered from COVID-19. Each CDR3 is given with its conserved first and last residue. The D gene is left open where the match is weak.

>TRBV7-9|-|TRBJ2-2
CASRAWQGFTGELFF
>TRBV18|-|TRBJ2-2
CASSPQDGANTGELFF
>TRBV6-6|-|TRBJ1-5
CASNSNNQPQHF
>TRBV7-3|TRBD2|TRBJ2-2
CASSSPGRGGGELFF
>TRBV7-9|TRBD1|TRBJ1-2
CASSRGTDPHNYGYTF
>TRBV11-2|TRBD2|TRBJ2-1
CASSRTSGGNEQFF
>TRBV28|TRBD2|TRBJ2-3
CASTLLAGGTDTQYF
>TRBV7-9|-|TRBJ1-4
CASSPTLDGVEKLFF
>TRBV7-9|-|TRBJ2-7
CASSSDGTERREQYF
>TRBV7-9|-|TRBJ2-2
CASSPKDSYTGELFF
>TRBV3-1/TRBV3-2|-|TRBJ2-3
CASSRGGARSTDTQYF